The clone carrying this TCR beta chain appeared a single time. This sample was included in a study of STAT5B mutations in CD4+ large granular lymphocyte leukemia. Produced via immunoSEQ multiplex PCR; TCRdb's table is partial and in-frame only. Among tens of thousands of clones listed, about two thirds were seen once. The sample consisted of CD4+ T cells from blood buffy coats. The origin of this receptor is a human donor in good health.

The CDR3 region has the DNA TGCGCCAGCAGCCAGGGACAGGGGGCCTCCTACGAGCAGTACTTC. Encoded protein: CASSQGQGASYEQYF. The chain links TRBV4-1 to TRBJ2-7; 12 positions agree with TRBD1. The CDR3 sequence is 15 residues long. The trim removed 3 bases at V and 0 bases at J, leaving 0 bases unmatched. Per germline, CDR1 MGHRA and CDR2 YSYEKL.